The next 13 T cell receptor beta chains were all read from a single sample in a study of blood T cell repertoires in COVID-19. This table comes from immunoSEQ multiplex PCR, and its TCRdb copy is limited to in-frame clones, with some not included. The sample yields tens of thousands of clones, around nine tenths seen once. Sequencing was carried out using peripheral blood. All receptors derive from a human donor with active COVID-19. The donor label of this sample is uncertain.

This chain joins TRBV5-6 and TRBJ2-7, with D tentatively TRBD1 (6 bases). The length of the CDR3 is 12 residues. Trimming pared 7 bases from V and 9 bases from J, leaving 17 bases between. Germline V gene data show CDR1 as SGHDT and CDR2 as YYEEEE. The CDR3 protein is CASSQGRLAQYF. CDR3 bases: TGTGCCAGCTCACAGGGAAGACTTGCGCAGTACTTC.

V and J are TRBV20-1 and TRBJ2-1, with TRBD2 matching 8 bases. V gave up 3 bases and J gave up 6 bases; unmatched junction bases: 7. The CDR3 runs to 14 residues. Per the germline V gene, CDR1 is DFQATT and CDR2 is SNEGSKA (reference sequence). The CDR3 loop is CSASGSGNTNEQFF. The CDR3 DNA is TGCAGTGCTAGTGGTAGCGGGAACACCAATGAGCAGTTCTTC.

The chain joins TRBV9 to TRBJ1-3; D remains ambiguous. V lost 5 bases and J 8 bases, leaving 14 bases between the germline ends. The CDR3 totals 13 residues. The V gene's germline CDR1 is SGDLS and CDR2 YYNGEE. The DNA of the CDR3 is TGTGCCAGCAGTTCCGACAACGGGGACACCATATATTTT. Protein: CASSSDNGDTIYF.

J is TRBJ2-1 and V is TRBV7-9; 7 bases are shared with TRBD2. Trimming removed 5 bases from V and 8 bases from J; junction bases left unmatched: 12. Germline V lookup: CDR1 SEHNR, CDR2 FQNEAQ (reference sequence). The CDR3 is made up of 15 amino acids. The CDR3 nucleotides read TGTGCCAGCAGCAGAGGCCAGCGGGAAATCGATGAGCAGTTCTTC. This translates into CASSRGQREIDEQFF.

A remark on this clone: Germline and junction disagree at one end, which may indicate a read error. The V gene is TRBV19, the J gene TRBJ1-5; D gene uncertain. Per germline, CDR1 LNHDA and CDR2 SQIVND (reference sequence). The CDR3 extends over 16 amino acids. The CDR3 DNA follows: TGTGCCAGTAGGATAGACGAGGGAATCAGCAATCAGCCCCAGCATTTT. Translation gives CASRIDEGISNQPQHF.

This clone was observed once. The chain's CDR3 is CASTSPGTPKSSYNSPLHF. In nucleotides, the CDR3 is TGTGCCAGTACCTCCCCCGGGACACCCAAAAGCTCCTATAATTCACCCCTCCACTTT. The chain links TRBV19 to TRBJ1-6, with a tentative D call TRBD1 (6 bases). With 7 bases removed from V and 0 bases from J, the gap between germline ends came to 22 bases. CDR1 LNHDA and CDR2 SQIVND come from the germline V gene (reference sequence). CDR3 length: 19 amino acids.

This clone appeared a single time. The CDR3 nucleotides are TGTGCCAGCAGCCAAGGGGGGGGCCCTGGAAACACCATATATTTT. Protein sequence: CASSQGGGPGNTIYF. The gene calls are TRBV4-2 and TRBJ1-3; TRBD1 might be the D (6 bases). Germline lookup yields CDR1 LGHNA and CDR2 YNFKEQ. This CDR3 has 15 amino acids. V lost 1 base to trimming and J lost 2 bases, with 9 bases between them.

The chain links TRBV10-3 to TRBJ2-2; 10 nucleotides agree with TRBD2. Looked up from germline, CDR1 is ENHRY and CDR2 is SYGVKD. The V gene end was trimmed by 10 bases and the J gene end by 2 bases; junction bases not matched to a gene: 7. There are 15 residues in the CDR3. The CDR3 DNA is TGTGCCACCCGGGGACTAGCGACTAACACCGGGGAGCTGTTTTTT. Protein product: CATRGLATNTGELFF.

The V gene is TRBV18, the J gene TRBJ2-2; 12 bases agree with TRBD2. The germline gives CDR1 KGHSH, CDR2 LQKENI. The junction had 1 base not matched to a gene; V was cut back by 3 bases and J by 5 bases. This CDR3 region has 15 residues. CDR3 sequence reads: CASSPTSGRTGELFF. CDR3 DNA: TGTGCCAGCTCACCTACTAGCGGGAGGACCGGGGAGCTGTTTTTT.

The DNA of the CDR3 is TGTGCCAGCCGACAGACCTTAAACTCTGGAAACACCATATATTTT. It encodes CASRQTLNSGNTIYF. J is TRBJ1-3 and V is TRBV18; possibly TRBD1 for D (5 bases). CDR1 is KGHSH, CDR2 LQKENI, per germline. V was pared by 8 bases and J by 0 bases, with 14 bases between. This CDR3 is built from 15 residues.

The V gene is TRBV27, the J gene TRBJ1-4; D is perhaps TRBD1 (5 bases). Trimming removed 2 bases at V and 4 bases at J, with 11 bases between. Germline CDR1 and CDR2: MNHEY and SMNVEV (reference sequence). CDR3 size: 15 residues. For the CDR3, the DNA is TGTGCCAGCAGTTTAATGGGGCTGGGTAATGAAAAACTGTTTTTT. This gives the protein CASSLMGLGNEKLFF. Drawing the rest from reference TRBV27 and TRBJ1-4, the complete variable domain is EAQVTQNPRYLITVTGKKLTVTCSQNMNHEYMSWYRQDPGLGLRQIYYSMNVEVTDKGDVPEGYKVSRKEKRNFPLILESPSPNQTSLYFCASSLMGLGNEKLFFGSGTQLSVL.

This clone has a handful of counts. The chain has TRBV28 and TRBJ2-7, with TRBD2 identical over 8 bases. Germline V lookup: CDR1 MDHEN, CDR2 SYDVKM. CDR3 length: 13 residues. This CDR3 is CAIFSGTSYEQYF. The DNA for the CDR3 is TGTGCTATTTTTAGCGGGACCTCCTACGAGCAGTACTTC.

This chain joins TRBV10-3 and TRBJ1-3; maybe TRBD1 (5 bases). The ends were cut back, 6 bases at V and 2 bases at J, with 14 bases in the middle. Per the germline V gene, CDR1 is ENHRY and CDR2 is SYGVKD. The CDR3 totals 15 residues. CDR3 coding DNA: TGTGCCATCAGCCCCGGGCAGGGCGCTGGAAACACCATATATTTT. Its protein product is CAISPGQGAGNTIYF.